This T cell receptor beta chain was obtained from a study of shared T cell receptors in the human thymus. After removal of 0 bases from V and 4 bases from J, the junction contained 9 bases not matched to a gene. Germline V gene data show CDR1 as LGHNA and CDR2 as YSLEER. This CDR3 is built from 17 residues. Clones were read by immunoSEQ multiplex PCR, and TCRdb kept only the in-frame ones, dropping some. The data show about 540,000 clones, around 78% seen once. Another study also made use of these data, one on human thymus T cells.

The genes are TRBV4-3 and TRBJ2-1; 7 bases match TRBD2. The sequencing sample was made of thymocytes. The clonotype was recovered from a boy in the first two years of life with a congenital heart defect. The CDR3 sequence: CASSQDIRTRRYNEQFF. The DNA for the CDR3 is TGCGCCAGCAGCCAAGATATACGGACTAGGAGATACAATGAGCAGTTCTTC.